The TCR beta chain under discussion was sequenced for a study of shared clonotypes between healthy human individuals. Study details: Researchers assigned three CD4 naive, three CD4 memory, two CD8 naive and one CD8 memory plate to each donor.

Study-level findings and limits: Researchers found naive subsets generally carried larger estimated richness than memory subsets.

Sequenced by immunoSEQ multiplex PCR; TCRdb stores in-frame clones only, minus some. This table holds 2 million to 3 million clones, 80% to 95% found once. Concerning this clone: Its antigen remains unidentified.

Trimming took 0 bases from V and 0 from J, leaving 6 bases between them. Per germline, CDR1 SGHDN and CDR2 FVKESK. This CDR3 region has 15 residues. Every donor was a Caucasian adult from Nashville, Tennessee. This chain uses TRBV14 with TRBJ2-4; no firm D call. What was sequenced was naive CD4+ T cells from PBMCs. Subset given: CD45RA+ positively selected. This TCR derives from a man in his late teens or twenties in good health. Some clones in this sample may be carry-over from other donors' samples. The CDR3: CASSQEGLAKNIQYF. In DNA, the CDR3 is TGTGCCAGCAGCCAAGAGGGGTTAGCCAAAAACATTCAGTACTTC.